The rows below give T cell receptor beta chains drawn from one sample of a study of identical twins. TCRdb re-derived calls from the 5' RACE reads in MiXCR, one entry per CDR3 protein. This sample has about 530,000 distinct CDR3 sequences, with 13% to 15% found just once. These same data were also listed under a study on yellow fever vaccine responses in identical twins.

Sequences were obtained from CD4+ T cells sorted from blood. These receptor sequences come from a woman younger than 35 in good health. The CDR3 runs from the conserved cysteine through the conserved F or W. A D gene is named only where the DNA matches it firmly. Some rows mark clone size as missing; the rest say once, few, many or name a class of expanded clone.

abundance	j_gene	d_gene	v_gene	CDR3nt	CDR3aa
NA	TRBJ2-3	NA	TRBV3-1	TGTGCCAGCAGCCAAGTATCACTATATCCCTTCACAGATACGCAGTATTTT	CASSQVSLYPFTDTQYF
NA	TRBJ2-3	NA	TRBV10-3	TGTGCCATCAGATTGACTGGCACAGATACGCAGTATTTT	CAIRLTGTDTQYF
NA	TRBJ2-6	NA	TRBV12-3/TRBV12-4	TGTGCCAGCTCCTTCGTACAACCTGGGGCCAACGTCCTGACTTTC	CASSFVQPGANVLTF
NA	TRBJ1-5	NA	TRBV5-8	TGTGCCAGCAGCTTGGGAGGGAGGGTTGAGCCCCAGCATTTT	CASSLGGRVEPQHF
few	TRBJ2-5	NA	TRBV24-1	TGTGCCACCAGTGGACAGCAAGAGACCCAGTACTTC	CATSGQQETQYF
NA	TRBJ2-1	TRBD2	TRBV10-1	TGCGCCAGCAGTGAGGCTAGCGGTTTCTACAATGAGCAGTTCTTC	CASSEASGFYNEQFF
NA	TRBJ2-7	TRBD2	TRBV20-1	TGCAGTGGGACGCGGGGGGCCACCTACGAGCAGTACTTC	CSGTRGATYEQYF
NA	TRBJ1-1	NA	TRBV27	TGTGCCAGCAGTTTATTTGGCACCCCGAACACTGAAGCTTTCTTT	CASSLFGTPNTEAFF
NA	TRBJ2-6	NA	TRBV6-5	TGTGCCAGCAGTTACTCGGTTAGGGTTGGCGCTGGGGCCAACGTCCTGACTTTC	CASSYSVRVGAGANVLTF
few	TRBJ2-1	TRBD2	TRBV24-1	TGTGCCACCGGGGGTAGCGGGACAAGCTACAATGAGCAGTTCTTC	CATGGSGTSYNEQFF
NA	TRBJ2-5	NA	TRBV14	TGTGCCAGCAGCCACATTATTGGGGAGACCCAGTACTTC	CASSHIIGETQYF
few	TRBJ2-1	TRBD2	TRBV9	TGTGCCAGCAGCCTCCCCGGGACTAGCGGGAGGGGTGAGCAGTTCTTC	CASSLPGTSGRGEQFF
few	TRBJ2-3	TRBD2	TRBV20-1	TGCAGTGCTAGCGGGGGGACCACAGATACGCAGTATTTT	CSASGGTTDTQYF
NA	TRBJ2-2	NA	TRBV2	TGTGCCAGCAGTGAGACCCGAGCCAGGGGGGAGCTGTTTTTT	CASSETRARGELFF
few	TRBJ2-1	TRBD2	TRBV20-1	TGCAGTGCCAACCCACGCAGGACTAGCGGGAGTGGTGAGCAGTTCTTC	CSANPRRTSGSGEQFF
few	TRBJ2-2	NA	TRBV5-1	TGCGCCAGCAGCTTGGCGACCTCCTCATTCACCGGGGAGCTGTTTTTT	CASSLATSSFTGELFF
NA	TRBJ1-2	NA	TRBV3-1	TGTGCCAGCAGCCATGAAGGGGGGAACGGCTACACCTTC	CASSHEGGNGYTF
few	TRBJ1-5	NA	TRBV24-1	TGTGCCACCAGTCAGCCCCAGCATTTT	CATSQPQHF
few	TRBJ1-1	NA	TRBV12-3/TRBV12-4	TGTGCCAGCAGTTTAGCGCCGGGGTACGGCACTGAAGCTTTCTTT	CASSLAPGYGTEAFF
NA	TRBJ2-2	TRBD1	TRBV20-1	TGCAGTGCTACCAGAACAGGGGGCGGAATCGGGGAGCTGTTTTTT	CSATRTGGGIGELFF
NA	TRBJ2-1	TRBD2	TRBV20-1	TGCAGTGCTAGGGATGGGGTAGCGGGAGGCTCAAGATTCAATGAGCAGTTCTTC	CSARDGVAGGSRFNEQFF
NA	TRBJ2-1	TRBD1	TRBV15	TGTGCCACCAGCGGCCCCCGGGACAGGGAGTACAATGAGCAGTTCTTC	CATSGPRDREYNEQFF
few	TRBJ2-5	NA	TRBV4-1	TGCGCCAGCAGCCAAGATAGGGTCGGGACCACGAGTTCCCAAGAGACCCAGTACTTC	CASSQDRVGTTSSQETQYF
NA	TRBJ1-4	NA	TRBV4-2	TGTGCCAGCAGCCAAACTAATGAAAAACTGTTTTTT	CASSQTNEKLFF
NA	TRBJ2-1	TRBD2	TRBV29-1	TGCAGCGTTGAAGACCTAGCGGGAGCCTCTTACAATGAGCAGTTCTTC	CSVEDLAGASYNEQFF
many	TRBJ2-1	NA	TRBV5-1	TGCGCCAGCAGCTTAATGTCCGGGACTGGCTACAATGAGCAGTTCTTC	CASSLMSGTGYNEQFF
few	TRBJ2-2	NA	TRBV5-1	TGCGCCAGCAGCTGGAGGGAGTACACCGGGGAGCTGTTTTTT	CASSWREYTGELFF
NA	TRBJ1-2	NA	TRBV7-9	TGTGCCAGCAGCTTATTGGACAGCTTAATTGATGGCTACACCTTC	CASSLLDSLIDGYTF
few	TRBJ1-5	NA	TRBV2	TGTGCCAGCAGTCCAGCCGGCAGGGGTCTCAGCAATCAGCCCCAGCATTTT	CASSPAGRGLSNQPQHF
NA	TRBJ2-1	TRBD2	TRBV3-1	TGTGCCAGCAGCTACGCCGGGACTAGGATCTCCTACAATGAGCAGTTCTTC	CASSYAGTRISYNEQFF
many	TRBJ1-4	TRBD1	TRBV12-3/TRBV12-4	TGTGCCAGCAGTCCACAGGGGCTAGGGGCAACTAATGAAAAACTGTTTTTT	CASSPQGLGATNEKLFF
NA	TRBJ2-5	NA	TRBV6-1	TGTGCCGGGAGAGGTGAGACCCAGTACTTC	CAGRGETQYF
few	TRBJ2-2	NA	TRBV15	TGTGCCACCAGCACAGGACAGAACACCGGGGAGCTGTTTTTT	CATSTGQNTGELFF
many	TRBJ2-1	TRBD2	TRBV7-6	TGTGCCAGCAGCTTTCGGGCTAGCGGCCTTGAGCAGTTCTTC	CASSFRASGLEQFF
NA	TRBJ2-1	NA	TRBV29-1	TGCAGCGGAGCGGGACAGACTTACAATGAGCAGTTCTTC	CSGAGQTYNEQFF
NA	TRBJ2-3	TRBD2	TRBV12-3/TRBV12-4	TGTGCCAGCAGTTTCTGGACTAGTTCTGATACGCAGTATTTT	CASSFWTSSDTQYF
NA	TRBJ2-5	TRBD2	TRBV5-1	TGCGCCAGCAGCTGGGGGACTAGCGGGAGGGGCCCAGAGACCCAGTACTTC	CASSWGTSGRGPETQYF
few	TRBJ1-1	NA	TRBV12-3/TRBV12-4	TGTGCCAGCGTAGGCGAGTACACTGAAGCTTTCTTT	CASVGEYTEAFF
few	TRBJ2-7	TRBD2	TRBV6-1	TGTGCCAGCAGTCCCCTAGCGGGTCCGCTCTACGAGCAGTACTTC	CASSPLAGPLYEQYF
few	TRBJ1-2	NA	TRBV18	TGTGCCAGCTCACCACAGGAGGGTCCCTCTTCCAACTATGGCTACACCTTC	CASSPQEGPSSNYGYTF
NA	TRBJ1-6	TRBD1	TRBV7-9	TGTGCCAGCAAAGGGACAGACAATTCACCCCTCCACTTT	CASKGTDNSPLHF
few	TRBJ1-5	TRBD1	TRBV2	TGTGCCAACGGACAGGGGCCTCATAGCAATCAGCCCCAGCATTTT	CANGQGPHSNQPQHF
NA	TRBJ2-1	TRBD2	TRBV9	TGTGCCAGCAGCGTTACTAGCGGGAGCGGGAATGAGCAGTTCTTC	CASSVTSGSGNEQFF
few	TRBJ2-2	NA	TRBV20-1	TGCAGTGTATTAACGGCAGGGCAGACCGGGGAGCTGTTTTTT	CSVLTAGQTGELFF
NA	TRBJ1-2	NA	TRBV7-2	TGTGCCAGCAGGAAAGGGGGGAAAGGAGATGGCTACACCTTC	CASRKGGKGDGYTF
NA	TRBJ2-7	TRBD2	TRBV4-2	TGTGCCAGCAGCCAAGATGGGGGACTAGCGGAAAACTCCTACGAGCAGTACTTC	CASSQDGGLAENSYEQYF
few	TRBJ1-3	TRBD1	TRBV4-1	TGCGCCAGCAGCGGAACTCCGGGACAGGGATTATCCTCTGGAAACACCATATATTTT	CASSGTPGQGLSSGNTIYF
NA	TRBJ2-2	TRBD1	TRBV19	TGTGCCAGTAGAACCGGACAGGTTGGATACGGGGAGCTGTTTTTT	CASRTGQVGYGELFF
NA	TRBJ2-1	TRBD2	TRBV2	TGTGCCAGCAGAGAGACTAGCGGCTCCTTTTACAATGAGCAGTTCTTC	CASRETSGSFYNEQFF
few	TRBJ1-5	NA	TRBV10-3	TGTGCCATCAGCCAAGACAGCTCGGGCAATCAGCCCCAGCATTTT	CAISQDSSGNQPQHF
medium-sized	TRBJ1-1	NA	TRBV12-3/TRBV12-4	TGTGCCAGCAGTTTAGGGGGGAACACTGAAGCTTTCTTT	CASSLGGNTEAFF
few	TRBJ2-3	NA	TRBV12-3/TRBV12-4	TGTGCCAGCAGGTTACTGAGCACAGATACGCAGTATTTT	CASRLLSTDTQYF
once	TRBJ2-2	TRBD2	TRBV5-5	TGTGCCAGCAACCGTGGGAGCGGGGGGCGGCGAAACACCGGGGAGCTGTTTTTT	CASNRGSGGRRNTGELFF
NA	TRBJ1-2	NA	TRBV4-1	TGCGCCAGCAGCCAAGATCAGGCAGGGGTCTATGGCTACACCTTC	CASSQDQAGVYGYTF
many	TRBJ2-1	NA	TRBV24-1	TGTGCCACCAGTGTCCAAAGGGAGCAGTTCTTC	CATSVQREQFF
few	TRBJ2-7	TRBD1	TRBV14	TGTGCCAGCAGGCGGACAGGGTCTACCTACGAGCAGTACTTC	CASRRTGSTYEQYF
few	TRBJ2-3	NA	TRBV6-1	TGTGCCAGCCGTGGGCCAGGCACAGATACGCAGTATTTT	CASRGPGTDTQYF
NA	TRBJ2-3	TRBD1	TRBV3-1	TGTGCCAGCAGCCAGGCAGGGGGCAGGGTAGATACGCAGTATTTT	CASSQAGGRVDTQYF
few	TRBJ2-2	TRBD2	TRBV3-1	TGTGCCAGCAGCCAAGAATCTCGTAGGGGAGGGACCGGGGAGCTGTTTTTT	CASSQESRRGGTGELFF
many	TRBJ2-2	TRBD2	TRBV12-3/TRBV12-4	TGTGCCAGCAGTTCGACTAGCGGGGGGGTCACCGGGGAGCTGTTTTTT	CASSSTSGGVTGELFF